The clone carrying this T cell receptor beta chain was recorded once. This entry comes from a study of blood T cell repertoires in COVID-19. Turning to the study itself: Material from acute and convalescent COVID-19 was sourced from the United States, Italy and Spain. T cells, B-cell-depleted T cells, or PBMCs supplied cDNA or gDNA.

Produced via immunoSEQ multiplex PCR; TCRdb's table is partial and in-frame only. Altogether about 140,000 clones are present, about nine tenths being singletons, with the ten largest covering about 10%. V lost 1 base to trimming and J lost 6 bases; unmatched junction nucleotides: 8. The germline V gene encodes CDR1 LGHDT and CDR2 YNNKEL (reference sequence). The CDR3 runs 18 residues. The chain is built from TRBV3-1 (or the pseudogene TRBV3-2) and TRBJ2-2, with 13 bases aligning to TRBD2. This TCR came from a man aged 45-60 years with active or convalescent COVID-19. The sample taken for sequencing was peripheral blood. The CDR3 reads CASSQARTGLAGAGELFF. For the CDR3, the DNA is TGTGCCAGCAGCCAAGCCCGGACTGGACTAGCGGGGGCCGGGGAGCTGTTTTTT.